The 26 T cell receptor beta chains below all came from one sample that was sequenced in a study of blood T cell repertoires in COVID-19. Repertoires were generated with immunoSEQ multiplex PCR, while TCRdb's copy carries only in-frame clones and drops some. The sample contains over 200,000 clones, 81% of which appear only once. Sequenced input: peripheral blood. Receptors originate from a woman older than 75 with acute or convalescent COVID-19.

This clone was recorded only once. The V gene is TRBV6-6, the J gene TRBJ2-1; 10 bases are shared with TRBD1. The V gene end was trimmed by 8 bases and the J gene end by 4 bases; junction bases not matched to a gene: 5. This CDR3 spans 14 amino acids. Germline CDR1 reads MNHNY; CDR2 reads SVGAGI (reference sequence). The CDR3 protein is CASEGQGTYNEQFF. The CDR3 bases are TGTGCCAGCGAGGGACAGGGGACATACAATGAGCAGTTCTTC.

The rearrangement joins TRBV5-4 to TRBJ1-6, with 8 bases lining up with TRBD1. The ends lost 4 bases at V and 0 bases at J; junction bases unmatched: 6. Germline assignment: CDR1 SGHNT and CDR2 YYREEE (reference sequence). The CDR3 totals 17 residues. The CDR3 nucleotides are TGTGCCAGCAGCGCTGGGACAGGTGGCTCCTATAATTCACCCCTCCACTTT. Its protein product is CASSAGTGGSYNSPLHF.

This clone has more than one count but fewer than ten. The chain recombines TRBV12-3 or TRBV12-4 with TRBJ1-1, with TRBD1 matching 7 bases. The CDR3 has 12 amino acids. V trimming: 6 bases; J trimming: 8 bases; junction bases outside the gene matches: 6. The CDR3 coding sequence is TGTGCCAGCAGAACTCAGGGGGGAGAAGCTTTCTTT. Residues: CASRTQGGEAFF.

The CDR3 loop is CASSRTGTAAGELFF. The DNA for the CDR3 is TGTGCCAGCAGCCGTACCGGGACAGCGGCCGGGGAGCTGTTTTTT. This chain links TRBV7-6 with TRBJ2-2; 7 bases align to TRBD1. The ends lost 5 bases at V and 6 bases at J; junction bases unmatched: 9. The CDR3 is 15 residues long. Germline V gene data show CDR1 as SGHVS and CDR2 as FNYEAQ.

This clone was detected once. The V and J genes are TRBV3-1 (or the pseudogene TRBV3-2) and TRBJ1-4; D is perhaps TRBD1 (5 bases). Germline loops: CDR1 LGHDT, CDR2 YNNKEL (reference sequence). The CDR3 contains 15 residues. With 3 bases removed from V and 3 bases from J, the gap between germline ends came to 11 bases. The CDR3 nucleotides are TGTGCCAGCAGCCAGTCGGCGGGGGCTAATGAAAAACTGTTTTTT. Translating gives CASSQSAGANEKLFF.

This clone was observed once. The V gene is TRBV10-2, the J gene TRBJ2-7; D might be TRBD2 (7 bases). CDR3 length: 15 amino acids. With 3 bases removed from V and 0 bases from J, the gap between germline ends came to 12 bases. The germline gives CDR1 WSHSY, CDR2 SAAADI. The CDR3 here is CASSDFAGASYEQYF. In DNA form, the CDR3 reads TGCGCCAGCAGTGACTTTGCGGGGGCCTCCTACGAGCAGTACTTC.

In its sample, this clone was seen once. This chain links TRBV7-2 with TRBJ2-4, with 9 bases lining up with TRBD2. The CDR3 is made up of 18 amino acids. V was clipped by 5 bases and J by 4 bases; unmatched bases: 15. Germline lookup yields CDR1 SGHTA and CDR2 FQGNSA. CDR3 in amino acids: CASSPQGGAGGLKNIQYF. The CDR3 DNA follows: TGTGCCAGCAGCCCCCAGGGTGGGGCGGGGGGGCTAAAAAACATTCAGTACTTC.

V is TRBV3-1 (or the pseudogene TRBV3-2) and J is TRBJ2-5; 12 nucleotides agree with TRBD2. Looked up from germline, CDR1 is LGHDT and CDR2 is YNNKEL (reference sequence). The V and J ends lost 4 bases and 3 bases, in that order; junction bases with no gene match: 12. The CDR3 is made up of 18 amino acids. CDR3 coding DNA: TGTGCCAGCAGCCGTTTGAGCACGGGACTAGCGGGCAAAGAGACCCAGTACTTC. Translated, it gives CASSRLSTGLAGKETQYF.

The V gene is TRBV4-1, the J gene TRBJ1-3; no clear D. This CDR3 is built from 15 residues. Germline loops: CDR1 MGHRA, CDR2 YSYEKL. Trimming took off 3 bases at V and 0 bases at J, with 9 bases between the two ends. DNA for the CDR3: TGCGCCAGCAGCCATAACCCGGGCTCTGGAAACACCATATATTTT. As protein: CASSHNPGSGNTIYF.

The rearrangement links TRBV5-4 to TRBJ2-1, with 10 positions matching TRBD2. CDR3 size: 16 residues. Trimming at V came to 3 bases and at J to 2 bases, leaving 5 bases not matched to a gene. Germline CDR1 and CDR2: SGHNT and YYREEE (reference sequence). CDR3 DNA sequence: TGTGCCAGCAGCTCGAGCGGGGGGGCCCCCTACAATGAGCAGTTCTTC. Translating gives CASSSSGGAPYNEQFF. Combining the CDR3 with reference TRBV5-4 and TRBJ2-1 gives the whole variable domain ETGVTQSPTHLIKTRGQQVTLRCSSQSGHNTVSWYQQALGQGPQFIFQYYREEENGRGNFPPRFSGLQFPNYSSELNVNALELDDSALYLCASSSSGGAPYNEQFFGPGTRLTVL.

The V call is TRBV2, the J call TRBJ1-2; tentatively, D is TRBD1 (5 bases). Germline CDR1 reads SNHLY; CDR2 reads FYNNEI. This CDR3 has 16 amino acids. Trimming cost V 6 bases and J 7 bases, with 24 bases left between them. The CDR3 here is CASRSVYRRSLGGYTF. CDR3 nucleotide sequence: TGTGCCAGCAGGTCAGTCTACAGGCGATCTCTCGGTGGCTACACCTTC.

The J gene is TRBJ2-7, the V gene TRBV18, with D perhaps matching TRBD2 (5 bases). V lost 2 bases to trimming and J lost 5 bases, with 16 bases between them. This CDR3 contains 15 residues. Germline V gene lookup returns CDR1 KGHSH and CDR2 LQKENI. CDR3 nucleotide sequence: TGTGCCAGCTCACCAGCGAGGGAGCTTTCTGACGAGCAGTACTTC. This codes for CASSPARELSDEQYF. Full variable domain (rest looked up from reference TRBV18 and TRBJ2-7): NAGVMQNPRHLVRRRGQEARLRCSPMKGHSHVYWYRQLPEEGLKFMVYLQKENIIDESGMPKERFSAEFPKEGPSILRIQQVVRGDSAAYFCASSPARELSDEQYFGPGTRLTVT.

J is TRBJ2-1 and V is TRBV4-1; 7 nucleotides agree with TRBD1. CDR1 is MGHRA, CDR2 YSYEKL, per germline. V dropped 0 bases and J dropped 10; count of bases not matched to a gene: 6. The CDR3 extends over 14 amino acids. The CDR3 bases are TGCGCCAGCAGCCAAGAGAGGGGGCCCCGCGAGCAGTTCTTC. Translation gives CASSQERGPREQFF.

This clone was seen just once. This rearrangement joins TRBV5-4 to TRBJ2-7; TRBD1 is a possible D gene (5 bases). CDR1 SGHNT and CDR2 YYREEE come from the germline V gene (reference sequence). V was clipped by 4 bases and J by 0 bases, with 14 bases between them. This CDR3 contains 15 residues. The CDR3 here is CASSPFGASSYEQYF. The DNA for the CDR3 is TGTGCCAGCAGCCCTTTTGGGGCGAGCTCCTACGAGCAGTACTTC.

This chain uses TRBV30 with TRBJ2-1; TRBD2 matches at 7 bases. This CDR3 has 14 residues. J was trimmed by 1 base and V by 3 bases; bases with no gene match: 3. Germline CDR1 GTSNPN, CDR2 SVGIG (reference sequence). CDR3 amino acids: CAWRAGVSYNEQFF. The CDR3 DNA is TGTGCCTGGAGGGCGGGGGTTTCCTACAATGAGCAGTTCTTC.

J is TRBJ2-5 and V is TRBV25-1, with TRBD2 matching over 16 bases. CDR1 is MGHDK and CDR2 is SYGVNS in the germline V gene. This CDR3 region has 18 residues. The junction had 14 bases not matched to a gene; V was cut back by 9 bases and J by 4 bases. In nucleotides, the CDR3 is TGTGCCAGGAGGAGGCCGGGACTAGCGGGGGGGCCCTCAGAGACCCAGTACTTC. It yields the protein CARRRPGLAGGPSETQYF.

The gene calls are TRBV3-1 (or the pseudogene TRBV3-2) and TRBJ1-1; 8 nucleotides align to TRBD1. Germline trimming cut 1 base from V and 2 bases from J; bases unmatched to any gene: 3. CDR1 is LGHDT, CDR2 YNNKEL, per germline (reference sequence). This CDR3 has 15 residues. DNA for the CDR3: TGTGCCAGCAGCCAAGCCGGGACAGGCAACACTGAAGCTTTCTTT. Its translation is CASSQAGTGNTEAFF.

The chain couples TRBV19 to TRBJ2-2, with TRBD2 matching over 10 bases. Germline V lookup: CDR1 LNHDA, CDR2 SQIVND (reference sequence). The CDR3 runs to 14 residues. V trimming: 10 bases; J trimming: 2 bases; junction bases outside the gene matches: 4. The CDR3 sequence: CATSGGANTGELFF. CDR3 DNA: TGTGCCACGAGCGGGGGGGCCAACACCGGGGAGCTGTTTTTT.

The chain couples TRBV2 to TRBJ1-6, with 9 bases identical to TRBD1. CDR3 length: 14 amino acids. Germline trimming cut 6 bases from V and 8 bases from J; bases unmatched to any gene: 5. In germline, CDR1 is SNHLY, CDR2 FYNNEI. CDR3 nucleotide sequence: TGTGCCAGCAGGGAGACAGGGGGGCATTCACCCCTCCACTTT. Translated: CASRETGGHSPLHF.

V gene TRBV12-5 combines with J gene TRBJ2-7; the D is unclear. Trimming stripped 6 bases from V and 0 bases from J, with 15 bases between. This CDR3 contains 15 residues. Germline V gene data show CDR1 as LGHNT and CDR2 as FRNRAP. The CDR3 protein is CASGSRVSSSYEQYF. CDR3 sequence (DNA): TGTGCTAGTGGCAGCCGGGTCTCCAGCTCCTACGAGCAGTACTTC.

V usage is TRBV9 and J usage is TRBJ1-3; 10 nucleotides match TRBD1. Germline-derived CDR1 and CDR2 are SGDLS and YYNGEE. The CDR3 has 16 residues. V dropped 1 base and J dropped 2; count of bases not matched to a gene: 3. The CDR3 loop is CASSVSGQGTGNTIYF. DNA of the CDR3: TGTGCCAGCAGCGTATCGGGACAGGGGACTGGAAACACCATATATTTT.

CDR3 in amino acids: CASSYSQGIGQPQHF. The CDR3 region has the DNA TGTGCCAGCAGTTACAGCCAGGGTATAGGTCAGCCCCAGCATTTT. J is TRBJ1-5 and V is TRBV6-6; D perhaps matches TRBD1 (5 bases). V was cut by 2 bases and J by 6 bases, with 14 bases left in between. Germline V gives CDR1 MNHNY, CDR2 SVGAGI (reference sequence). The CDR3 spans 15 residues.

DNA for the CDR3: TGTGCCAGCAGCTTATCGAGCGGGAAGCTCTACGAGCAGTACTTC. Encoded protein: CASSLSSGKLYEQYF. V and J are TRBV11-3 and TRBJ2-7, with 7 bases aligning to TRBD2. The germline V gene has CDR1 SGHNT and CDR2 YENEEA. The CDR3 runs 15 residues. V shed 2 bases and J 3 bases; nucleotides not matched to a gene: 7. Full variable domain (rest looked up from reference TRBV11-3 and TRBJ2-7): EAGVVQSPRYKIIEKKQPVAFWCNPISGHNTLYWYLQNLGQGPELLIRYENEEAVDDSQLPKDRFSAERLKGVDSTLKIQPAELGDSAVYLCASSLSSGKLYEQYFGPGTRLTVT.

The chain links TRBV11-3 to TRBJ2-2; 11 nucleotides align to TRBD2. V was clipped by 5 bases and J by 7 bases; unmatched bases: 3. The CDR3 covers 14 residues. Germline values: CDR1 SGHNT, CDR2 YENEEA. The CDR3 coding sequence is TGTGCCAGCAGCCTCGGACTAGCGGGCGGGGAGCTGTTTTTT. Protein sequence: CASSLGLAGGELFF.

The rearrangement joins TRBV4-2 to TRBJ2-3, with 8 bases aligning to TRBD2. Per germline, CDR1 LGHNA and CDR2 YNFKEQ. The CDR3 loop spans 16 amino acids. After removal of 1 base from V and 6 bases from J, the junction contained 9 bases not matched to a gene. The chain's CDR3 is CASSQVLGGAGDTQYF. The DNA of the CDR3 is TGTGCCAGCAGCCAAGTCCTCGGGGGGGCAGGGGATACGCAGTATTTT.

V and J are TRBV6-4 and TRBJ1-4; D is ambiguous. The CDR3 sequence is 13 residues long. Trimming took off 3 bases at V and 5 bases at J, with 7 bases between the two ends. Germline V gives CDR1 MRHNA, CDR2 SNTAGT. CDR3 in DNA: TGTGCCAGCAGTGAAGAGTTCAATGAAAAACTGTTTTTT. Protein: CASSEEFNEKLFF.